This T cell receptor (beta chain) was documented in a study of blood T cell repertoires in COVID-19. Whole-study context: Researchers got acute and convalescent COVID-19 samples from the United States, Italy and Spain. T cells, B-cell-depleted T cells, or PBMCs supplied cDNA or gDNA.

With V trimmed by 1 base and J by 4 bases, 0 bases remained unmatched. The CDR3 covers 15 residues. Looked up from germline, CDR1 is LGHNT and CDR2 is FRNRAP. How the authors handled the data: Nucleated cell counts were estimated from reference gene primer amplification. Method: immunoSEQ multiplex PCR; TCRdb's copy keeps in-frame clones and lacks some. V and J calls and clone size are those listed in that table; D and trimming were worked out from the DNA. The table has about 200,000 clones, 89% seen once. The rearrangement links TRBV12-5 to TRBJ2-1; the match to TRBD2 covers 11 bases. Sequencing used peripheral blood. The TCR was taken from a man aged 55-75 years who had recovered from COVID-19. This CDR3 is CASGLGTSGYNEQFF. The CDR3 nucleotides read TGTGCTAGTGGTTTGGGGACTAGCGGGTACAATGAGCAGTTCTTC.